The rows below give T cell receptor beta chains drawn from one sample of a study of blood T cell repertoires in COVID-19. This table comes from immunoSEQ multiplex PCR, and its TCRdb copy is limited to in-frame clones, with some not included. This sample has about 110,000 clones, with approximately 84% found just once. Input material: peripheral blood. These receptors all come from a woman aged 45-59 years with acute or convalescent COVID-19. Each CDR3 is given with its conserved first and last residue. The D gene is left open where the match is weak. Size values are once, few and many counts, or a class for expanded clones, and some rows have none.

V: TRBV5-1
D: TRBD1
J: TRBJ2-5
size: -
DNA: TGCGCCAGCAGCTCCATACCCCTGACAGGGGGGTACCAAGAGACCCAGTACTTC
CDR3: CASSSIPLTGGYQETQYF

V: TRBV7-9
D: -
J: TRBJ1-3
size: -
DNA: TGTGCCAGCAGCACCCAGGGGCCGGGAAACACCATATATTTT
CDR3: CASSTQGPGNTIYF

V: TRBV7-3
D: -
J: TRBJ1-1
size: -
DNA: TGTGCCAGCAGCTTAAGCCGGGGAGGGACCCGCGAAAAGGTCACTGAAGCTTTCTTT
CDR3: CASSLSRGGTREKVTEAFF

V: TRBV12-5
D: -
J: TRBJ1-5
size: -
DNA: TGTGCTAGTGGTCCCGGGGGGGCCGGTAATCAGCCCCAGCATTTT
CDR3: CASGPGGAGNQPQHF

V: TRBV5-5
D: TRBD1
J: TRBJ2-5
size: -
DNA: TGTGCCAGCAGCGACCGGGACAGGGGTTTGGAGACCCAGTACTTC
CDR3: CASSDRDRGLETQYF

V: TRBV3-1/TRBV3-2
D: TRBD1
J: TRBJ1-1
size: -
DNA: TGTGCCAGCAGTTTAGACAGGGCGAACACTGAAGCTTTCTTT
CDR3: CASSLDRANTEAFF

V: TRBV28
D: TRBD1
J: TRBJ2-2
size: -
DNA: TGTGCCAGCACCCCGACAGGGGTTGTGAGGAACACCGGGGAGCTGTTTTTT
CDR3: CASTPTGVVRNTGELFF

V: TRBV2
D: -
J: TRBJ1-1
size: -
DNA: TGTGCCAGCAGGGAAGACCTCTGGGGGGGCGCAGAAGCTTTCTTT
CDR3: CASREDLWGGAEAFF

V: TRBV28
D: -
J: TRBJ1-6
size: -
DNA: TGTGCCAGCTCTCCCTTAGGAGTTAATCGCTCACCCCTCCACTTT
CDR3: CASSPLGVNRSPLHF

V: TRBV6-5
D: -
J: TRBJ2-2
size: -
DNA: TGTGCCAGCAGCAACGTGGGGCGGAACACCGGGGAGCTGTTTTTT
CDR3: CASSNVGRNTGELFF

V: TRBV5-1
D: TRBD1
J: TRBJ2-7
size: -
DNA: TGCGCCAGCAGCCCTGGGACAGTTCCATCCTACGAGCAGTACTTC
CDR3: CASSPGTVPSYEQYF

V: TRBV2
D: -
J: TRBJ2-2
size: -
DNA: TGTGCCAGCACCCCGGACAGGAACACCGGGGAGCTGTTTTTT
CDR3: CASTPDRNTGELFF

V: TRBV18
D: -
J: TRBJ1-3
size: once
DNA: TGTGCCAGCTCACCAGGGCAGTCTGGAAACACCATATATTTT
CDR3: CASSPGQSGNTIYF

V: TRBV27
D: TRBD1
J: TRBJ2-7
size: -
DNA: TGTGCCAGCAAAAAGACAGGGGTCGAGCAGTACTTC
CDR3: CASKKTGVEQYF

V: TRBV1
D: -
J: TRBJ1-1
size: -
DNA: TGCACCAGCAGCCGGATCCCGCCCAAGGACTACACTGAAGCTTTCTTT
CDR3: CTSSRIPPKDYTEAFF

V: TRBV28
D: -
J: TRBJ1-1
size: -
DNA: TGTGCCAGCACCCCGCCGGGATCCTCTAATGAAGCTTTCTTT
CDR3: CASTPPGSSNEAFF

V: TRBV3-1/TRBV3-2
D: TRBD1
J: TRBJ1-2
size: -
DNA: TGTGCCAGCAGCCAAGGGACAGGCGGTTTGAACTATGGCTACACCTTC
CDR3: CASSQGTGGLNYGYTF

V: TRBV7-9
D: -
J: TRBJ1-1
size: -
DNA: TGTGCCAGCAGCTCCCAGGGTAATGCTGAAGCTTTCTTT
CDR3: CASSSQGNAEAFF

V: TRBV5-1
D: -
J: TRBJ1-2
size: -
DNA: TGCGCCAGCAGCTTGGAACAGGGTCATGGCTACACCTTC
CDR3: CASSLEQGHGYTF

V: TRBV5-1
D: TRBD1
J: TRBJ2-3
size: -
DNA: TGCGCCAGCAGCCAACCTCTAGGGGGCCACACAGATACGCAGTATTTT
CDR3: CASSQPLGGHTDTQYF

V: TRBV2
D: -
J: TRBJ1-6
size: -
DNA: TGTGCCAGCACTCTGACAGAAAGTTTTAATAATTCACCCCTCCACTTT
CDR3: CASTLTESFNNSPLHF

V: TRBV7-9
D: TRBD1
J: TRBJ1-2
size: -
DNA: TGTGCCAGCAGCGACACAGGGGGTCCTAACTATGGCTACACCTTC
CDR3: CASSDTGGPNYGYTF

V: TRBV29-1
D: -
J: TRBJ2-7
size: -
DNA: TGCAGCGTTGAAGCTGGTAGGGACTTTGCTCCCTACGAGCAGTACTTC
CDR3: CSVEAGRDFAPYEQYF

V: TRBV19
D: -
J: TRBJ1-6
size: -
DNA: TGTGCCAGTAGTACGGCCCAGGGGTATAATTCACCCCTCCACTTT
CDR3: CASSTAQGYNSPLHF

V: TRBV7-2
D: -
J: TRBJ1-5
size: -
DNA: TGTGCCAGCAGCTTACCTGGGCGGGGGGTACAGCCCCAGCATTTT
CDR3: CASSLPGRGVQPQHF

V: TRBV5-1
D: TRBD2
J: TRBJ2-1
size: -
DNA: TGCGCCAGCAGCTTGGGTGGGACTAGCGGGGACAATGAGCAGTTCTTC
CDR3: CASSLGGTSGDNEQFF

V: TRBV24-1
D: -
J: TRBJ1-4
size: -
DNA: TGTGCCACCAGTGACACCGGGGTCGGTGAAAAACTGTTTTTT
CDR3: CATSDTGVGEKLFF

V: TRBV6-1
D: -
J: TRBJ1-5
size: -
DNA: TGTGCCAGCAGTGAAGCCGGAGGGCGCAATCAGCCCCAGCATTTT
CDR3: CASSEAGGRNQPQHF

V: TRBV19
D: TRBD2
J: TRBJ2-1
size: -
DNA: TGTGCCAGTACCCCAGGTAGCGGGGGTCGGGTTGAGCAGTTCTTC
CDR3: CASTPGSGGRVEQFF

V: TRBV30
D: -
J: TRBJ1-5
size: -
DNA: TGTGCCTGGAGTGGAGGGTGGAGGCATCAGCCCCAGCATTTT
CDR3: CAWSGGWRHQPQHF

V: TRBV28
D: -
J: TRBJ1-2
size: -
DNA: TGTGCCAGCAGTTTCGTAGAAGCCTATGGCTACACCTTC
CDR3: CASSFVEAYGYTF

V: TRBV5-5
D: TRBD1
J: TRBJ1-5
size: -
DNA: TGTGCCAGCAGCTTAGTACAGGGGGGAAATCAGCCCCAGCATTTT
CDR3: CASSLVQGGNQPQHF

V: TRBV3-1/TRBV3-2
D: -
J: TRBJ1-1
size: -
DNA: TGTGCCAGCAGCCAAACAGGGTTTGAAGCTTTCTTT
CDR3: CASSQTGFEAFF

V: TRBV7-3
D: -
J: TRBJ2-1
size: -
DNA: TGTGCCAGCAGCCCGGGATGGAGCGGGCCCTTAACTGACGAGCAGTTCTTC
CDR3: CASSPGWSGPLTDEQFF

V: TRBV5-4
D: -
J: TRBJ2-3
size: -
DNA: TGTGCCAGCAGCTTTGAGAACAGCCGGACAGATACGCAGTATTTT
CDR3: CASSFENSRTDTQYF

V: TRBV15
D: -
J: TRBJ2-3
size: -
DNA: TGTGCCACCAGCACCGGGCCCCCAGGGGCAGATACGCAGTATTTT
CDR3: CATSTGPPGADTQYF

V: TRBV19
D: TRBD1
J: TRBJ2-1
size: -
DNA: TGTGCCAGTAGCACGCCGGGACAGGGTTACAATGAGCAGTTCTTC
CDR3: CASSTPGQGYNEQFF

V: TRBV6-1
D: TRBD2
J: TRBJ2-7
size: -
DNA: TGTGCCAGCAGTGAAGGGGGGGGACTTACCTACGAGCAGTACTTC
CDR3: CASSEGGGLTYEQYF

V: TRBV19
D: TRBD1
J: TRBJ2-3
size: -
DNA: TGTGCCACTCGACAGGGGGCGGATACGCAGTATTTT
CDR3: CATRQGADTQYF

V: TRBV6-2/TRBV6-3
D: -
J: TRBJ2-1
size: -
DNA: TGTGCCAGCAGTTACTCGAGGGTGCCTTCGAGCTCCTACAATGAGCAGTTCTTC
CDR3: CASSYSRVPSSSYNEQFF

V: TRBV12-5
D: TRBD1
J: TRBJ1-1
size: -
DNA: TGTGCTAGTCGAGGACAGGGGAACACTGAAGCTTTCTTT
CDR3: CASRGQGNTEAFF

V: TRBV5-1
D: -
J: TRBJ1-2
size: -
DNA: TGCGCCAGCAGCTTGGCCGTCACAGAGAATAACTATGGCTACACCTTC
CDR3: CASSLAVTENNYGYTF

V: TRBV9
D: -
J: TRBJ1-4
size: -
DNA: TGTGCCAGCAGCGCCTTCGGAAGACATAATGAAAAACTGTTTTTT
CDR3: CASSAFGRHNEKLFF

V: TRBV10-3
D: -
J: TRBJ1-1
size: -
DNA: TGTGCCATCAGTACCCACGGGAACACTGAAGCTTTCTTT
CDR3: CAISTHGNTEAFF

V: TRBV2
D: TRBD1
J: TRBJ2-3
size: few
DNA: TGTGCCAGCAGTGAAATGGGACAGGGGGCAGATACGCAGTATTTT
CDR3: CASSEMGQGADTQYF

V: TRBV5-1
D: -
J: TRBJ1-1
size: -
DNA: TGCGCCAGCAAACTCTTGACAGACACTGAAGCTTTCTTT
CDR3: CASKLLTDTEAFF

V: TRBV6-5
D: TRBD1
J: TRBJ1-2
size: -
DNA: TGTGCCAGCAGTCGGACAGGGGGCAACTATGGCTACACCTTC
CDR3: CASSRTGGNYGYTF

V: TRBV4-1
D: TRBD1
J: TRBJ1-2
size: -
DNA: TGCGCCAGCAGCCAAGAGATTGGGACAGGGGGCGATAACACCTTC
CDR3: CASSQEIGTGGDNTF

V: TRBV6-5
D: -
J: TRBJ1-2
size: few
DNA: TGTGCCATCAGGGGAGGGGCTACGGGCTATGGCTACACCTTC
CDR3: CAIRGGATGYGYTF

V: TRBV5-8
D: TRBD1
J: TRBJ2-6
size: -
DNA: TGTGCCAGCCACAGGGGGGATAGTGGGGCCAACGTCCTGACTTTC
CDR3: CASHRGDSGANVLTF

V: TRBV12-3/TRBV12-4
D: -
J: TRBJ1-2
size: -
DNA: TGTGCCAGCAGTTTCCGGGGGGCCGGCTACACCTTC
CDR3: CASSFRGAGYTF

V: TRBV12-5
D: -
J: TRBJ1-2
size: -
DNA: TGTGCTAGTGGTTTGGTTGGAGGGAACTATGGCTACACCTTC
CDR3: CASGLVGGNYGYTF

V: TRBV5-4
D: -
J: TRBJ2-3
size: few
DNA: TGTGCCAGCAGCCTAGACAGAGCTAGCACAGATACGCAGTATTTT
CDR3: CASSLDRASTDTQYF

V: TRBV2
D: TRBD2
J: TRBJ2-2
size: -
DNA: TGTGCCAGCAGTGTTCCTAGCGGGGGGCCGAAGAACACCGGGGAGCTGTTTTTT
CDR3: CASSVPSGGPKNTGELFF

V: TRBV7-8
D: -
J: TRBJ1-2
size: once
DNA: TGTGCCAGCAGCTTAGACCGTGGCCAGGGCTACACCTTC
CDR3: CASSLDRGQGYTF

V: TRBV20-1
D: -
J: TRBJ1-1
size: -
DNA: TGCAGTGCAAAGCGGGCGACTGAAGCTTTCTTT
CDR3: CSAKRATEAFF

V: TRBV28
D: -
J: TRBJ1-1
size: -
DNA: TGTGCCAGCAGGAGGGACTGGAACACTGAAGCTTTCTTT
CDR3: CASRRDWNTEAFF